Presented here are 27 T cell receptor beta chains from one specimen sequenced in a study of beta chain features in type 1 diabetes. Notes on the study in general: Type 1 diabetes patients had TCRB CDR3s that were shorter (moderately but significantly so) in all four CD4+ subsets.

Expressed TCRB transcripts were sequenced because the entire RNA isolate underwent reverse transcription. Assay: immunoSEQ multiplex PCR; the TCRdb copy retains only in-frame clones and omits some. The table lists about 160,000 clones, 9% to 12% of them singletons. Their cognate antigens are unknown. The specimen was central memory CD4+ T cells from blood. The receptors originated from a man under 40 with type 1 diabetes.

This rearrangement joins TRBV6-1 to TRBJ1-5; the match to TRBD1 covers 9 bases. With 0 bases clipped from V and 4 bases from J, the junction kept 4 bases outside the gene matches. CDR3 length: 16 residues. The germline V gene has CDR1 MNHNS and CDR2 SASEGT. The CDR3 nucleotides read TGTGCCAGCAGTGAAGCGCTGGGACAGGGTAATCAGCCCCAGCATTTT. This encodes CASSEALGQGNQPQHF.

This sequence joins TRBV14 and TRBJ2-7; D might be TRBD2 (6 bases). In germline, CDR1 is SGHDN, CDR2 FVKESK. Trimming stripped 1 base from V and 3 bases from J, with 13 bases between. CDR3 length: 15 amino acids. In DNA, the CDR3 is TGTGCCAGCAGCCAAGTTGGGGGACTCAACTACGAGCAGTACTTC. It is translated as CASSQVGGLNYEQYF.

V and J are TRBV2 and TRBJ2-1; the D is unclear. This CDR3 contains 12 residues. V gave up 1 base and J gave up 8 bases, with 6 bases separating them. Germline CDR1 is SNHLY and CDR2 is FYNNEI. This chain's CDR3 is CASSEGEDEQFF. As DNA, the CDR3 is TGTGCCAGCAGTGAAGGCGAGGATGAGCAGTTCTTC.

This clone was counted a few times. The chain links TRBV2 to TRBJ1-1; tentatively, D is TRBD1 (5 bases). V was cut by 0 bases and J by 0 bases, with 5 bases left in between. Per the germline V gene, CDR1 is SNHLY and CDR2 is FYNNEI. This CDR3 is built from 14 residues. CDR3 loop: CASSEARVNTEAFF. CDR3 DNA: TGTGCCAGCAGTGAAGCCAGGGTGAACACTGAAGCTTTCTTT. Full variable domain (remainder filled in from reference TRBV2 and TRBJ1-1): EPEVTQTPSHQVTQMGQEVILRCVPISNHLYFYWYRQILGQKVEFLVSFYNNEISEKSEIFDDQFSVERPDGSNFTLKIRSTKLEDSAMYFCASSEARVNTEAFFGQGTRLTVV.

The chain employs TRBV23-1 and TRBJ2-2; 9 bases are shared with TRBD2. TRBV23-1 is marked as an open reading frame, function uncertain. CDR3 length: 16 residues. V lost 6 bases, J lost 5 bases, and 10 bases stayed unmatched. In DNA form, the CDR3 reads TGCGCCAGCAGCCTAGGGGCGGGAGGGATAACCGGGGAGCTGTTTTTT. Its protein product is CASSLGAGGITGELFF.

This clone has a handful of counts. This chain joins TRBV7-9 and TRBJ2-7; 10 positions match TRBD1. The CDR3 spans 14 residues. Germline lookup yields CDR1 SEHNR and CDR2 FQNEAQ (reference sequence). J gave up 5 bases and V 4 bases, and 5 bases lay outside the gene matches. Here the CDR3 reads CASSSGQGTDEQYF. The CDR3 region has the DNA TGTGCCAGCAGCTCGGGACAGGGGACCGACGAGCAGTACTTC.

This clone came up a few times. The V call is TRBV7-2, the J call TRBJ1-4; no firm D call. Germline V gene data show CDR1 as SGHTA and CDR2 as FQGNSA. V dropped 2 bases and J dropped 4 bases, with 8 bases sitting between them. CDR3 length: 14 residues. The DNA for the CDR3 is TGTGCCAGCAGCTTAAACGGTTATAATGAAAAACTGTTTTTT. Protein product: CASSLNGYNEKLFF.

This clone was seen a few times. The chain employs TRBV5-4 and TRBJ2-1; 7 bases align to TRBD2. Germline CDR1 SGHNT, CDR2 YYREEE (reference sequence). The CDR3 runs to 14 residues. V shed 2 bases and J 3 bases; nucleotides not matched to a gene: 2. The CDR3 here is CASSFSGHYNEQFF. In nucleotides, the CDR3 is TGTGCCAGCAGCTTTAGCGGGCACTACAATGAGCAGTTCTTC.

The chain recombines TRBV9 with TRBJ2-1; a possible D gene is TRBD2 (6 bases). Germline V CDR1 and CDR2: SGDLS, YYNGEE. The CDR3 runs 16 residues. Trimming removed 0 bases at V and 4 bases at J, with 14 bases between. This CDR3 reads CASSVGVADGYNEQFF. The CDR3 DNA reads TGTGCCAGCAGCGTAGGGGTAGCGGATGGTTACAATGAGCAGTTCTTC.

V gene TRBV15 combines with J gene TRBJ1-5; D gene unclear. Germline CDR1 and CDR2: LNHNV and YYDKDF (reference sequence). This CDR3 spans 18 amino acids. Trimming stripped 0 bases from V and 7 bases from J, with 22 bases between. CDR3 nucleotides: TGTGCCACCAGCAGAGAGTTGGTACAGCGGTACAGTCGGCAGCCCCAGCATTTT. Amino acids: CATSRELVQRYSRQPQHF.

This clone has just a few counts. The chain uses TRBV7-9 and TRBJ1-4; D is possibly TRBD1 (6 bases). The V end was cut by 1 base, the J end by 1 base, with 10 bases between. The germline V gene encodes CDR1 SEHNR and CDR2 FQNEAQ (reference sequence). This CDR3 has 16 residues. This chain's CDR3 is CASSLVSGQTNEKLFF. CDR3 nucleotides: TGTGCCAGCAGCTTAGTTTCGGGACAAACTAATGAAAAACTGTTTTTT.

Only a few counts were recorded for this clone. The chain has TRBV7-3 and TRBJ2-5, with TRBD1 identical over 7 bases. CDR1 and CDR2 (germline): SGHTA, FQGTGA. This CDR3 has 15 residues. Trimming removed 5 bases from V and 5 bases from J; junction bases left unmatched: 11. CDR3 sequence (DNA): TGTGCCAGCAGCCCCGGGACAGCGGCTGGGGAGACCCAGTACTTC. Protein product: CASSPGTAAGETQYF.

This clone was seen a few times. V is TRBV28 and J is TRBJ2-7; D is possibly TRBD2 (5 bases). The CDR3 runs 15 residues. The germline gives CDR1 MDHEN, CDR2 SYDVKM. V lost 6 bases and J lost 5, with 20 bases in between. The CDR3 DNA is TGTGCCAGCAGACTCCGGACTGGAGTGGTCCACGAGCAGTACTTC. Residues: CASRLRTGVVHEQYF.

The chain joins TRBV7-8 to TRBJ1-5; TRBD1 is a possible D gene (5 bases). There are 13 residues in the CDR3. Trimming took 3 bases from V and 5 from J, leaving 8 bases between them. Germline-derived CDR1 and CDR2 are SGHVS and FQNEAQ. CDR3 DNA sequence: TGTGCCAGCAGCTTGACAGATTATCAGCCCCAGCATTTT. This gives the protein CASSLTDYQPQHF.

This clone was seen only a few times. V gene TRBV9 combines with J gene TRBJ2-3, with D maybe TRBD2 (5 bases). The germline gives CDR1 SGDLS, CDR2 YYNGEE. This CDR3 is built from 14 residues. Between the trimmed V and J ends, which lost 0 bases and 3 bases, there was a span of 8 bases. CDR3 nucleotides: TGTGCCAGCAGCGTAGAAGCGGAGACAGATACGCAGTATTTT. Amino acid sequence: CASSVEAETDTQYF.

There are a few counts of this clone. V is TRBV6-5 and J is TRBJ1-1; possibly TRBD1 for D (6 bases). The CDR3 has 14 residues. In germline, CDR1 is MNHEY, CDR2 SVGAGI. Trimming stripped 0 bases from V and 7 bases from J, with 12 bases between. Written as DNA, the CDR3 is TGTGCCAGCAGTTACTCACCGGGACAAGATGAAGCTTTCTTT. Its protein is CASSYSPGQDEAFF.

In nucleotides, the CDR3 is TGTGCTAGTGGTTTGGAGACAGGGGCCAAAACTTTCTTT. It encodes CASGLETGAKTFF. V gene TRBV12-5 combines with J gene TRBJ1-1, with 8 bases that match TRBD1. The CDR3 extends over 13 amino acids. V shed 1 base and J 12 bases; nucleotides not matched to a gene: 7. The germline V gene has CDR1 LGHNT and CDR2 FRNRAP.

This clone was observed a handful of times. The chain is built from TRBV5-1 and TRBJ1-1; 8 bases match TRBD1. The CDR3 runs to 14 residues. V lost 1 base to trimming and J lost 5 bases; unmatched junction nucleotides: 4. Germline V gene lookup returns CDR1 SGHRS and CDR2 YFSETQ. The chain's CDR3 is CASSLQGAGTEAFF. CDR3 in DNA: TGCGCCAGCAGCTTGCAGGGGGCGGGGACTGAAGCTTTCTTT.

This clone was counted a few times. The chain combines TRBV2 with TRBJ1-2; 8 bases are shared with TRBD1. This CDR3 contains 14 residues. V lost 5 bases and J lost 0; bases outside the gene matches: 2. CDR1 is SNHLY and CDR2 is FYNNEI in the germline V gene. CDR3 protein: CASSPDRANYGYTF. The DNA for the CDR3 is TGTGCCAGCAGTCCGGACAGGGCTAACTATGGCTACACCTTC.

The chain is built from TRBV5-1 and TRBJ2-7; D remains unclear. Per germline, CDR1 SGHRS and CDR2 YFSETQ. Trimming pared 4 bases from V and 1 base from J, leaving 12 bases between. This CDR3 contains 14 residues. This CDR3 is CASSPGTVSYEQYF. The CDR3 bases are TGCGCCAGCAGCCCCGGTACAGTTTCCTACGAGCAGTACTTC.

This CDR3 is CASILGQYNEQFF. For the CDR3, the DNA is TGTGCCAGCATACTGGGCCAGTACAATGAGCAGTTCTTC. The V call is TRBV2, the J call TRBJ2-1; D unresolved. This CDR3 region has 13 residues. Trimming removed 7 bases at V and 4 bases at J, with 11 bases between. Germline V gives CDR1 SNHLY, CDR2 FYNNEI.

This clone was seen more than once but under ten times. The rearrangement links TRBV18 to TRBJ2-1, with D hard to call. Germline-derived CDR1 and CDR2 are KGHSH and LQKENI. V gave up 4 bases and J gave up 6 bases, with 7 bases separating them. The CDR3 consists of 12 residues. The CDR3 DNA sequence: TGTGCCAGCTCACTTAGCCGCAATGAGCAGTTCTTC. It encodes CASSLSRNEQFF.

This clone was found a few times. The chain is built from TRBV25-1 and TRBJ2-5, with 10 bases fitting TRBD2. This CDR3 has 13 residues. Germline loops: CDR1 MGHDK, CDR2 SYGVNS. With 7 bases clipped from V and 7 bases from J, the junction kept 6 bases outside the gene matches. Here the CDR3 DNA reads TGTGCCAGCACTAGCGGGAGAGCGAGGACCCAGTACTTC. Amino acid sequence: CASTSGRARTQYF.

This clone was counted ten times or more. As DNA, the CDR3 is TGCAGCGTTGGACAGGGATGGGGTATGGAGACTGAAGCTTTCTTT. Translating it yields CSVGQGWGMETEAFF. The V call is TRBV29-1, the J call TRBJ1-1; 7 bases align to TRBD1. V dropped 4 bases and J dropped 5; count of bases not matched to a gene: 13. The CDR3 spans 15 residues. The germline CDR1 and CDR2 sequences are SQVTM and ANQGSEA.

The chain joins TRBV20-1 to TRBJ2-7, with 7 bases lining up with TRBD1. Germline lookup yields CDR1 DFQATT and CDR2 SNEGSKA (reference sequence). Trimming took 7 bases from V and 2 from J; bases not matched to a gene: 2. CDR3 length: 11 residues. CDR3 loop: CSVGQTYEQYF. The CDR3 DNA is TGCAGTGTGGGACAGACCTACGAGCAGTACTTC.

This clone was seen a handful of times. V usage is TRBV5-6 and J usage is TRBJ1-2; perhaps TRBD1 as D (5 bases). Germline V CDR1 and CDR2: SGHDT, YYEEEE. V lost 0 bases and J 5 bases, leaving 11 bases between the germline ends. The CDR3 spans 14 residues. The DNA of the CDR3 is TGTGCCAGCAGCTTGGAGGCTAGGGGTTATGGCTACACCTTC. This codes for CASSLEARGYGYTF.

The genes are TRBV18 and TRBJ1-5, with D perhaps matching TRBD1 (5 bases). V was pared by 6 bases and J by 0 bases, with 21 bases between. CDR3 size: 18 residues. Germline V gives CDR1 KGHSH, CDR2 LQKENI. Here the CDR3 reads CASSLRSGTGNSNQPQHF. The CDR3 nucleotides read TGTGCCAGCTCGCTACGGTCCGGGACTGGAAATAGCAATCAGCCCCAGCATTTT.